The subject of this entry is one T cell receptor beta chain. This specimen comes from a study of blood T cell repertoires in COVID-19. Across the whole study: There were acute and convalescent COVID-19 samples, and they came from the United States, Italy and Spain.

The protocol was immunoSEQ multiplex PCR, while the TCRdb copy is restricted to in-frame clones and leaves out a portion. The sample lists about 120,000 clones; roughly four fifths were seen once. Per the germline V gene, CDR1 is SGHAT and CDR2 is FQDESV (reference sequence). After removal of 2 bases from V and 5 bases from J, the junction contained 6 bases not matched to a gene. CDR3 length equals 15 residues. The sequence came from a human donor in a cohort sampled during active COVID-19. The chain employs TRBV11-1 and TRBJ1-1, with 9 nucleotides matching TRBD1. The sequenced sample was peripheral blood. CDR3 coding DNA: TGTGCCAGCAGCTTATTAGGGACAGGGAGGACTGAAGCTTTCTTT. It specifies CASSLLGTGRTEAFF. Together with reference TRBV11-1 and TRBJ1-1, the CDR3 gives the full variable domain: EAEVAQSPRYKITEKSQAVAFWCDPISGHATLYWYRQILGQGPELLVQFQDESVVDDSQLPKDRFSAERLKGVDSTLKIQPAELGDSAMYLCASSLLGTGRTEAFFGQGTRLTVV.